This note documents a single T cell receptor (beta chain) sequence. The source of the sample is a study of cytomegalovirus exposure and HLA in healthy donors. As for the study in general: The 100 million to 120 million unique TCR beta sequences, from 150 million to 200 million T cells, were found by an earlier analysis.

Primers for the PCR totalled 60 Vbeta and 13 Jbeta. The repertoire was sequenced with immunoSEQ multiplex PCR; TCRdb's copy has only in-frame clones and lacks some. The table includes more than 150,000 clones, approximately 85% detected once. The TCR originated in a man aged 18 to 29 in good health and CMV-seropositive. The material sequenced was PBMCs.

For the CDR3, the DNA is TGTGCCAGCATAGGACTAGCGGGGGTCACCGGGGAGCTGTTTTTT. Its translation is CASIGLAGVTGELFF. The chain couples TRBV2 to TRBJ2-2; 13 bases line up with TRBD2. This CDR3 has 15 residues. Per the germline V gene, CDR1 is SNHLY and CDR2 is FYNNEI. V shed 7 bases and J 4 bases; nucleotides not matched to a gene: 3.